This T cell receptor beta chain was sequenced during a study of T cells after yellow fever vaccination. CDR3 size: 13 residues. V shed 2 bases and J shed 7 bases, with 12 bases lying between them. Comment on this clonotype: The antigen is not known.

Conversion of TCR transcripts into cDNA relied on 5'RACE template switching, which added a universal primer site and UMIs. TCRdb re-derived calls from the 5' RACE reads in MiXCR, one entry per CDR3 protein. The sample consists of a few hundred thousand distinct CDR3 sequences, 6.9% of them appearing once. Study-level points and caveats: Abundant bulk-population clonotypes could contaminate the FACS-sorted repertoires. Secondary responses were weaker yet peaked faster, day 5 versus 15. Most primary-vaccination clones recurred post-booster (around 95% CD4, roughly 91% CD8).

The clonotype was recovered from a man aged 25-45 years who received the YFV17D yellow fever vaccine. Sequenced here: CD4+ T cells sorted from PBMCs, sampled 15 days after the yellow fever booster vaccination. V gene TRBV12-3 or TRBV12-4 combines with J gene TRBJ2-7; no clear D. The CDR3: CASSLSPVGEQYF. The CDR3 nucleotides are TGTGCCAGCAGTTTATCGCCCGTCGGTGAGCAGTACTTC.